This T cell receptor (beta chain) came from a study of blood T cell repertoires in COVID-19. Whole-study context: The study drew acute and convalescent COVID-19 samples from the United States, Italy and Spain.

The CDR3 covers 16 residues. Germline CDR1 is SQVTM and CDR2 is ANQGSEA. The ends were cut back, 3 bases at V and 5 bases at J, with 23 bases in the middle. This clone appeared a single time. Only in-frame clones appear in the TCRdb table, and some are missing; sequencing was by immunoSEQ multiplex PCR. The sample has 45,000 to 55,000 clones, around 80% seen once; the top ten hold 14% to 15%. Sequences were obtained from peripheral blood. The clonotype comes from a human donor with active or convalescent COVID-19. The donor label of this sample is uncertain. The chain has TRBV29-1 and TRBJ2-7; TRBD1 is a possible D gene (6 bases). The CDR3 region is CSVDRVNEGEFDEQYF. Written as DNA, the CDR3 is TGCAGCGTTGATAGGGTGAATGAGGGGGAATTTGACGAGCAGTACTTC.